This T cell receptor beta chain was sequenced for a study of neurological immune-mediated disorders. Notes on the study in general: While HTLV-1-associated myelopathy showed the greatest TCR clonal expansion, multiple sclerosis showed the least, falling below healthy controls.

Time point in this sample: longitudinal time-point 1 (baseline). The germline V and J ends were trimmed by 4 bases and 0 bases, with 13 bases remaining between them. The CDR3 runs 14 residues. Germline assignment: CDR1 DFQATT and CDR2 SNEGSKA (reference sequence). The cDNA was produced through 5'RACE with 10-nucleotide random UMIs. Each CDR3 protein gets one entry after TCRdb re-called the 5' RACE reads with MiXCR. This table has 40,000 or so distinct CDR3 sequences, more than 3% appearing once. This clonotype was seen ten or more times. No antigen is known for it. The chain uses TRBV20-1 and TRBJ2-7, with D perhaps given as TRBD1 or TRBD2 (5 bases each). This TCR came from a woman aged 55 to 70 with multiple sclerosis. Sequenced: PBMCs. The CDR3 loop is CSANRGDSSYEQYF. DNA for the CDR3: TGCAGTGCTAACCGGGGCGACAGCTCCTACGAGCAGTACTTC.